The 15 T cell receptor beta chains reported below all come from one sample, sequenced in a study of blood T cell repertoires in COVID-19. TCRdb's copy holds only in-frame clones and misses some; the assay was immunoSEQ multiplex PCR. The sample includes around 210,000 clones, roughly 85% of them seen just once. The material sequenced was peripheral blood. These receptors were obtained from a man aged 50 to 60 with COVID-19, enrolled during active disease.

This clone was seen only once. The rearrangement uses TRBV25-1 and TRBJ2-3; D is perhaps TRBD2 (5 bases). The V gene's germline CDR1 is MGHDK and CDR2 SYGVNS. CDR3 size: 16 residues. V dropped 2 bases and J dropped 1 base, with 13 bases sitting between them. This CDR3 is CASSELGSRGTDTQYF. CDR3 in DNA: TGTGCCAGCAGTGAACTTGGGTCGCGGGGCACAGATACGCAGTATTTT.

A single count supports this clone. This chain connects TRBV3-1 (or the pseudogene TRBV3-2) to TRBJ2-7; D is undetermined. V lost 0 bases and J 12 bases, leaving 15 bases between the germline ends. Germline loops: CDR1 LGHDT, CDR2 YNNKEL (reference sequence). There are 13 residues in the CDR3. DNA of the CDR3: TGTGCCAGCAGCCAAGATTTTGGCCGTCGAATGTACTTC. Protein: CASSQDFGRRMYF.

The chain employs TRBV6-2 or TRBV6-3 and TRBJ1-1, with TRBD1 identical over 9 bases. The CDR3 runs to 18 residues. Looked up from germline, CDR1 is MNHEY and CDR2 is SVGEGT. The junction had 9 bases not matched to a gene; V was cut back by 0 bases and J by 1 base. The CDR3 nucleotides read TGTGCCAGCAGTTACTCGCGGCGGACAGGGGTTTGGAACACTGAAGCTTTCTTT. It yields the protein CASSYSRRTGVWNTEAFF.

This clone was found a few times. Written as DNA, the CDR3 is TGTGCCAGCTCACGGGACAGGGGCCTAAATCAGCCCCAGCATTTT. This codes for CASSRDRGLNQPQHF. This chain joins TRBV18 and TRBJ1-5; 10 bases line up with TRBD1. The CDR3 contains 15 residues. V shed 4 bases and J 4 bases; nucleotides not matched to a gene: 4. Germline V CDR1 and CDR2: KGHSH, LQKENI. The complete variable domain, with remaining parts taken from reference TRBV18 and TRBJ1-5, reads NAGVMQNPRHLVRRRGQEARLRCSPMKGHSHVYWYRQLPEEGLKFMVYLQKENIIDESGMPKERFSAEFPKEGPSILRIQQVVRGDSAAYFCASSRDRGLNQPQHFGDGTRLSIL.

The chain recombines TRBV24-1 with TRBJ1-1; TRBD1 matches at 8 bases. From germline, CDR1 is KGHDR and CDR2 SFDVKD. J gave up 4 bases and V 5 bases, and 2 bases lay outside the gene matches. The CDR3 has 13 residues. In nucleotides, the CDR3 is TGTGCCACCAGTGTCGGACAGGGCACTGAAGCTTTCTTT. This codes for CATSVGQGTEAFF.

This clone has only a few counts. The genes are TRBV2 and TRBJ2-7, with 7 bases fitting TRBD1. This CDR3 has 13 amino acids. The germline V gene encodes CDR1 SNHLY and CDR2 FYNNEI. Trimming took 7 bases from V and 4 from J; bases not matched to a gene: 7. CDR3 nucleotide sequence: TGTGCCAGCACCATAGGACAGGTATACGAGCAGTACTTC. Translating gives CASTIGQVYEQYF. The variable domain in full, completed from reference TRBV2 and TRBJ2-7, reads EPEVTQTPSHQVTQMGQEVILRCVPISNHLYFYWYRQILGQKVEFLVSFYNNEISEKSEIFDDQFSVERPDGSNFTLKIRSTKLEDSAMYFCASTIGQVYEQYFGPGTRLTVT.

This clone was counted ten times or more. The V call is TRBV6-5, the J call TRBJ2-2; maybe TRBD1 (6 bases). The V end was cut by 8 bases, the J end by 3 bases, with 13 bases between. There are 14 residues in the CDR3. The germline gives CDR1 MNHEY, CDR2 SVGAGI. DNA of the CDR3: TGTGCCAGCTCGACGGCAGGGGACACCGGGGAGCTGTTTTTT. Protein sequence: CASSTAGDTGELFF.

J is TRBJ1-5 and V is TRBV4-3, with TRBD1 as a possible D gene (6 bases). The CDR3 consists of 16 residues. Trimming cost V 1 base and J 6 bases, with 16 bases left between them. Germline V gives CDR1 LGHNA, CDR2 YSLEER. The CDR3: CASSQVLTQGPQPQHF. The DNA of the CDR3 is TGCGCCAGCAGCCAAGTTTTAACGCAGGGGCCTCAGCCCCAGCATTTT.

This clone was found a few times. V and J are TRBV5-1 and TRBJ2-2, with D unclear. The ends were cut back, 0 bases at V and 1 base at J, with 7 bases in the middle. The CDR3 consists of 15 residues. Germline V gene data show CDR1 as SGHRS and CDR2 as YFSETQ. CDR3 residues: CASSLAQMNTGELFF. CDR3 sequence (DNA): TGCGCCAGCAGCTTGGCCCAGATGAACACCGGGGAGCTGTTTTTT.

This chain uses TRBV28 with TRBJ2-7; 7 nucleotides line up with TRBD1. The CDR3 is 15 residues long. V shed 5 bases, J shed 7 bases, and the junction held 14 bases outside the gene matches. The germline V gene encodes CDR1 MDHEN and CDR2 SYDVKM. CDR3 sequence: CASSTDLDRVHEQYF. The CDR3, as DNA: TGTGCCAGCAGTACCGATCTAGACAGGGTGCATGAGCAGTACTTC.

The chain carries TRBV15 and TRBJ1-4; D possibly corresponds to TRBD1 (5 bases). Germline V gene sequence: CDR1 LNHNV, CDR2 YYDKDF (reference sequence). Trimming shortened V by 8 bases and J by 2 bases, and 12 bases separated the two germline ends. This CDR3 has 14 residues. CDR3 in amino acids: CATGGGSTNEKLFF. DNA for the CDR3: TGTGCCACCGGGGGGGGTAGCACTAATGAAAAACTGTTTTTT.

This clone was recorded only once. The V and J genes are TRBV30 and TRBJ2-1; 8 bases align to TRBD2. CDR1 is GTSNPN, CDR2 SVGIG, per germline (reference sequence). Germline trimming cut 3 bases from V and 9 bases from J; bases unmatched to any gene: 4. The CDR3 sequence is 12 residues long. CDR3 region: CAWSPGGGEQFF. In nucleotides, the CDR3 is TGTGCCTGGAGCCCCGGGGGGGGTGAGCAGTTCTTC.

This chain links TRBV29-1 with TRBJ1-1; D is ambiguous. With 1 base removed from V and 0 bases from J, the gap between germline ends came to 21 bases. Germline assignment: CDR1 SQVTM and CDR2 ANQGSEA. This CDR3 comprises 18 residues. DNA for the CDR3: TGCAGCGTTGAAGGATACGAGAGAGGTCGGGGTATGAACACTGAAGCTTTCTTT. The encoded protein is CSVEGYERGRGMNTEAFF.

This clone was counted only a few times. CDR3 coding DNA: TGCAGCGCGAACACAGGGGTCGATCAGCCCCAGCATTTT. As protein: CSANTGVDQPQHF. The V and J genes are TRBV29-1 and TRBJ1-5, with TRBD1 matching 7 bases. From germline, CDR1 is SQVTM and CDR2 ANQGSEA. The CDR3 loop spans 13 amino acids. The junction had 8 bases not matched to a gene; V was cut back by 7 bases and J by 5 bases.

V usage is TRBV11-2 and J usage is TRBJ2-3, with 8 bases aligning to TRBD2. In germline, CDR1 is SGHAT, CDR2 FQNNGV. CDR3 length: 15 amino acids. V lost 3 bases, J lost 7 bases, and 9 bases stayed unmatched. CDR3 protein: CASSLRAAGGNTQYF. The DNA for the CDR3 is TGTGCCAGCAGCTTGAGAGCGGCGGGGGGCAATACGCAGTATTTT.